The 19 T cell receptor beta chains reported below all come from one sample, sequenced in a study of Ad26.COV2.S vaccination and SARS-CoV-2 variants. Noted treatment: 19 received Ad26.COV2.S at low or high dose, single or two shots; 5 received placebo; per-sample allocation not given. Specimens were obtained on day 63 following the first vaccine or placebo injection. Using immunoSEQ multiplex PCR, the repertoire was profiled, and TCRdb retains in-frame clones only, with some absent. This sample has around 420,000 clones, with 88% found just once. Sequencing was performed on peripheral blood, taken in a trial of Ad26.COV2.S vaccine versus placebo. The receptors were sampled from a person aged 18-65 years who received the Ad26.COV2.S COVID-19 vaccine or a placebo.

The chain carries TRBV5-1 and TRBJ2-7; D possibly matches TRBD1 or TRBD2 (5 bases each). The CDR3 sequence is 14 residues long. CDR1 and CDR2 (germline): SGHRS, YFSETQ. Trimming pared 5 bases from V and 3 bases from J, leaving 15 bases between. CDR3 sequence: CASRGPRADYEQYF. The CDR3 DNA is TGCGCCAGCAGGGGACCACGAGCAGACTACGAGCAGTACTTC.

As DNA, the CDR3 is TGTGCCAGCAGCGTAGCCTCAGACTACGAGCAGTACTTC. Amino acid sequence: CASSVASDYEQYF. The J gene is TRBJ2-7, the V gene TRBV9, with no clear D. V lost 0 bases, J lost 3 bases, and 7 bases lay in between. Germline CDR1 reads SGDLS; CDR2 reads YYNGEE. CDR3 length: 13 amino acids.

V usage is TRBV6-5 and J usage is TRBJ2-2; perhaps TRBD2 as D (5 bases). CDR3 size: 12 residues. Trimming cost V 7 bases and J 7 bases, with 10 bases left between them. The germline gives CDR1 MNHEY, CDR2 SVGAGI. The CDR3, as DNA: TGTGCCAGCACCCGGGGTGGCGGGGAGCTGTTTTTT. This encodes CASTRGGGELFF.

The chain links TRBV3-1 (or the pseudogene TRBV3-2) to TRBJ2-1; 7 bases map to TRBD2. J was trimmed by 15 bases and V by 3 bases; bases with no gene match: 8. Germline values: CDR1 LGHDT, CDR2 YNNKEL (reference sequence). The CDR3 runs to 12 residues. Written as DNA, the CDR3 is TGTGCCAGCAGCCACGGGGGGACCCATCCGTTCTTC. The encoded protein is CASSHGGTHPFF.

The J gene is TRBJ1-5, the V gene TRBV7-8; D remains ambiguous. The CDR3 has 13 amino acids. Germline V gene data show CDR1 as SGHVS and CDR2 as FQNEAQ. The V end was cut by 6 bases, the J end by 0 bases, with 6 bases between. The CDR3 region has the DNA TGTGCCAGCAGGCAATATAGCAATCAGCCCCAGCATTTT. This translates into CASRQYSNQPQHF. Full variable domain (outside the CDR3, taken from reference TRBV7-8 and TRBJ1-5): GAGVSQSPRYKVAKRGQDVALRCDPISGHVSLFWYQQALGQGPEFLTYFQNEAQLDKSGLPSDRFFAERPEGSVSTLKIQRTQQEDSAVYLCASRQYSNQPQHFGDGTRLSIL.

The rearrangement joins TRBV15 to TRBJ2-5; the D call may be TRBD1 or TRBD2 (5 bases each). The V end was cut by 0 bases, the J end by 8 bases, with 16 bases between. The germline gives CDR1 LNHNV, CDR2 YYDKDF (reference sequence). This CDR3 contains 15 residues. The CDR3 here is CATSREPGPIVTQYF. The DNA for the CDR3 is TGTGCCACCAGCAGAGAACCGGGACCTATCGTAACCCAGTACTTC.

The rearrangement uses TRBV7-2 and TRBJ1-3; 7 nucleotides match TRBD1. Germline V gene sequence: CDR1 SGHTA, CDR2 FQGNSA. The CDR3 sequence is 16 residues long. After removal of 1 base from V and 3 bases from J, the junction contained 6 bases not matched to a gene. The CDR3, as DNA: TGTGCCAGCAGCTTAGGAGGGACAGCGCTTGGAAACACCATATATTTT. This codes for CASSLGGTALGNTIYF.

This clone was picked up one time. The genes are TRBV9 and TRBJ2-5, with D possibly called TRBD1 or TRBD2 (6 bases each). Germline CDR1 is SGDLS and CDR2 is YYNGEE. The V and J ends lost 3 bases and 5 bases respectively, with 11 bases between them. This CDR3 is 13 amino acids long. The CDR3 region has the DNA TGTGCCAGCAGCGGGGGGGCCTGGGAGACCCAGTACTTC. It specifies CASSGGAWETQYF.

The chain links TRBV6-5 to TRBJ2-1, with 11 positions matching TRBD1. Germline V gene lookup returns CDR1 MNHEY and CDR2 SVGAGI. J lost 6 bases, V lost 6 bases, and 7 bases had no gene match. CDR3 size: 15 residues. CDR3 in amino acids: CASSKGQGVVNEQFF. The CDR3 bases are TGTGCCAGCAGCAAGGGACAGGGGGTTGTCAATGAGCAGTTCTTC.

This chain connects TRBV6-6 to TRBJ1-5; 11 positions agree with TRBD1. Trimming at V came to 7 bases and at J to 5 bases, leaving 10 bases not matched to a gene. CDR3 length: 16 amino acids. Germline V lookup: CDR1 MNHNY, CDR2 SVGAGI (reference sequence). In DNA form, the CDR3 reads TGTGCCAGCACCAGAGTGGGGGACAGGGGGTATCAGCCCCAGCATTTT. It codes for CASTRVGDRGYQPQHF.

V is TRBV5-1 and J is TRBJ2-7; TRBD1 agrees at 7 bases. CDR1 is SGHRS, CDR2 YFSETQ, per germline. The CDR3 spans 14 residues. J gave up 4 bases and V 0 bases, and 4 bases lay outside the gene matches. CDR3 in DNA: TGCGCCAGCAGCTTGGACAGGGGCGTTTACGAGCAGTACTTC. Translated, it gives CASSLDRGVYEQYF.

The chain joins TRBV5-1 to TRBJ1-4; D not resolved. CDR1 is SGHRS, CDR2 YFSETQ, per germline. V dropped 2 bases and J dropped 7 bases, with 12 bases sitting between them. CDR3 size: 14 residues. DNA for the CDR3: TGCGCCAGCAGCTTAGAGACACCCTCTGAAAAACTGTTTTTT. Amino acid sequence: CASSLETPSEKLFF.

V is TRBV6-5 and J is TRBJ2-7, with D perhaps given as TRBD1 or TRBD2 (6 bases each). The V end was cut by 11 bases, the J end by 1 base, with 18 bases between. This CDR3 is 14 amino acids long. Germline CDR1 reads MNHEY; CDR2 reads SVGAGI. CDR3 in amino acids: CAAGKGGRSYEQYF. The CDR3 DNA is TGTGCCGCGGGAAAAGGGGGGCGATCCTACGAGCAGTACTTC.

The V call is TRBV27, the J call TRBJ2-1, with TRBD1 matching over 7 bases. CDR3 length: 16 amino acids. CDR1 is MNHEY, CDR2 SMNVEV, per germline (reference sequence). Germline trimming cut 5 bases from V and 4 bases from J; bases unmatched to any gene: 11. The CDR3, as DNA: TGTGCCAGCAGTCTTGTCCCTTCAGGGGGATACAATGAGCAGTTCTTC. Amino acid sequence: CASSLVPSGGYNEQFF.

The chain is built from TRBV5-1 and TRBJ2-7, with 10 bases lining up with TRBD1. Germline V gene lookup returns CDR1 SGHRS and CDR2 YFSETQ. Trimming at V came to 3 bases and at J to 4 bases, leaving 4 bases not matched to a gene. CDR3 size: 14 residues. The CDR3 protein is CASSSGQGIYEQYF. The CDR3 nucleotides read TGCGCCAGCAGCTCGGGACAGGGGATTTACGAGCAGTACTTC.

The chain joins TRBV11-2 to TRBJ2-1; 8 bases match TRBD2. V lost 2 bases and J lost 2; bases outside the gene matches: 8. The CDR3 is 17 residues long. CDR1 and CDR2 (germline): SGHAT, FQNNGV. The CDR3 bases are TGTGCCAGCAGCTTAATTGGTAGCGGGAATACCTACAATGAGCAGTTCTTC. Encoded protein: CASSLIGSGNTYNEQFF.

This sequence joins TRBV28 and TRBJ1-1; 10 bases match TRBD1. V dropped 5 bases and J dropped 5; count of bases not matched to a gene: 11. CDR1 is MDHEN, CDR2 SYDVKM, per germline. The CDR3 extends over 16 amino acids. As DNA, the CDR3 is TGTGCCAGCAGTACAAGGACAGGGGGGCAATTTACTGAAGCTTTCTTT. Protein: CASSTRTGGQFTEAFF.

This chain joins TRBV6-2 or TRBV6-3 and TRBJ1-5; the D is unclear. The V end lost 2 bases, the J end lost 4 bases, and 9 bases lay between the germline ends. CDR1 and CDR2 from the germline V gene are MNHEY and SVGEGT. This CDR3 is built from 14 residues. The CDR3 loop reads CASSYGPGNQPQHF. For the CDR3, the DNA is TGTGCCAGCAGTTACGGGCCTGGGAATCAGCCCCAGCATTTT.

This sequence joins TRBV27 and TRBJ2-7, with 8 bases fitting TRBD1. Unmatched junction bases numbered 15, after V lost 3 bases and J lost 2 bases. This CDR3 comprises 18 residues. The germline gives CDR1 MNHEY, CDR2 SMNVEV (reference sequence). CDR3 coding DNA: TGTGCCAGCAGTTTGATCCGGACAGGGCCTGACCCCACCTACGAGCAGTACTTC. Translating it yields CASSLIRTGPDPTYEQYF.